This TCR beta chain was recorded in a study of T cell responses to AZD1222 COVID-19 vaccine. V lost 3 bases and J lost 4; bases outside the gene matches: 11. The CDR3 has 16 residues. CDR1 and CDR2 (germline): MDHEN, SYDVKM. Produced via immunoSEQ multiplex PCR; TCRdb's table is partial and in-frame only. The profile shows 130,000 to 150,000 clones, under 95% of them singletons. The chain combines TRBV28 with TRBJ1-2; TRBD1 agrees at 7 bases. The source of this sequence is an adult in good health. The source was peripheral blood, collected on day 0 of MenACWY control vaccination. The CDR3 nucleotides are TGTGCCAGCAGTTTTACGGGGACAGCAGGTGTCTATGGCTACACCTTC. As protein: CASSFTGTAGVYGYTF.